The rows below give T cell receptor beta chains drawn from one sample of a study of early T cells in non-severe SARS-CoV-2 infection. TCRdb itself ran the 5' RACE reads through MiXCR, one entry per CDR3 protein. The table lists tens of thousands of distinct CDR3 sequences, approximately 6% of them singletons. Sequencing input: whole blood. These receptor sequences come from an adult who was a healthcare worker with PCR-confirmed SARS-CoV-2 infection or an uninfected control (not recorded which). Each CDR3 is given with its conserved first and last residue. The order of the fields is clone size, V gene, J gene, D gene, CDR3 protein, CDR3 DNA. D genes are given only for firm matches. Some rows mark clone size as missing; the rest say once, few, many or name a class of expanded clone.

>NA|TRBV24-1|TRBJ2-1|TRBD1
CATSDSGTGWREQFF
TGTGCCACCAGTGATTCCGGGACAGGGTGGCGTGAGCAGTTCTTC
>NA|TRBV7-9|TRBJ1-1|NA
CASSLAAGGFGITEAFF
TGTGCCAGCAGCTTAGCGGCGGGGGGATTCGGGATCACTGAAGCTTTCTTT
>many|TRBV4-3|TRBJ2-6|NA
CASSQDTGTGANVLTF
TGCGCCAGCAGCCAAGATACAGGAACTGGGGCCAACGTCCTGACTTTC
>many|TRBV7-9|TRBJ2-1|TRBD1
CASSPSFSRGSAQFF
TGTGCCAGCAGCCCGTCCTTTAGCAGGGGGTCAGCGCAGTTCTTC
>few|TRBV5-4|TRBJ2-2|NA
CASTFEAGELFF
TGTGCCAGCACCTTTGAAGCCGGGGAGCTGTTTTTT
>few|TRBV12-3/TRBV12-4|TRBJ2-3|NA
CASSRGRKDTQYF
TGTGCCAGCAGTAGGGGACGGAAAGATACGCAGTATTTT
>few|TRBV11-3|TRBJ1-1|NA
CASSLEDWGARPGHEAFF
TGTGCCAGCAGCTTAGAGGACTGGGGCGCAAGGCCGGGCCATGAAGCTTTCTTT
>many|TRBV13|TRBJ1-6|TRBD1
CASSARQGSNSPLHF
TGTGCCAGCAGCGCCAGACAGGGGAGTAATTCACCCCTCCACTTT
>many|TRBV6-5|TRBJ1-5|TRBD1
CASRSAGQGYQPQHF
TGTGCCAGCAGATCCGCGGGACAGGGATATCAGCCCCAGCATTTT
>few|TRBV24-1|TRBJ1-5|TRBD1
CATSDRTGGRQPQHF
TGTGCCACCAGTGATCGGACAGGGGGGAGGCAGCCCCAGCATTTT
>few|TRBV4-2|TRBJ2-1|NA
CASSPPSWIAAPEQFF
TGTGCCAGCAGCCCCCCAAGTTGGATAGCTGCTCCTGAGCAGTTCTTC
>many|TRBV6-6|TRBJ1-3|NA
CASSYSGTGGNTIYF
TGTGCCAGCAGTTATTCCGGGACGGGAGGAAACACCATATATTTT
>NA|TRBV11-2|TRBJ2-7|TRBD1
CASSRDRGPEQYF
TGTGCCAGCAGCCGGGACAGGGGACCGGAGCAGTACTTC
>few|TRBV11-3|TRBJ2-3|NA
CASSLGNLLEDTQYF
TGTGCCAGCAGCTTAGGAAACCTACTAGAGGATACGCAGTATTTT
>NA|TRBV10-3|TRBJ1-6|NA
CAISDPQGTGGNSPLHF
TGTGCCATCAGTGATCCCCAGGGAACGGGAGGTAATTCACCCCTCCACTTT
>many|TRBV20-1|TRBJ2-7|TRBD1
CSATRGTGIEQYF
TGCAGTGCTACCCGTGGGACAGGGATCGAGCAGTACTTC
>many|TRBV25-1|TRBJ2-3|TRBD2
CASSGRGVRTDTQYF
TGTGCCAGCAGTGGTCGGGGGGTTCGCACAGATACGCAGTATTTT
>many|TRBV29-1|TRBJ1-1|TRBD1
CSVADRGNTEAFF
TGCAGCGTTGCTGACAGGGGGAACACTGAAGCTTTCTTT
>many|TRBV11-3|TRBJ2-7|TRBD1
CASSIRQGPGGVQYF
TGTGCCAGCAGCATCCGACAGGGGCCCGGTGGGGTGCAGTACTTC
>many|TRBV28|TRBJ1-3|NA
CASSPIIGVGNTIYF
TGTGCCAGCAGTCCCATCATAGGGGTTGGAAACACCATATATTTT
>NA|TRBV7-2|TRBJ1-5|TRBD1
CASSLAGTERNQPQHF
TGTGCTAGCAGCTTAGCCGGGACAGAGAGAAATCAGCCCCAGCATTTT
>many|TRBV30|TRBJ1-1|NA
CAWSLLRGWGMNTEAFF
TGTGCCTGGAGCCTCCTCCGGGGATGGGGCATGAACACTGAAGCTTTCTTT
>NA|TRBV9|TRBJ2-1|TRBD2
CASSASGYNEQFF
TGTGCCAGCAGCGCTAGCGGTTACAATGAGCAGTTCTTC
>NA|TRBV11-2|TRBJ2-3|NA
CASLTTGSQYF
TGTGCCAGCCTAACGACGGGATCGCAGTATTTT
>many|TRBV19|TRBJ2-3|NA
CASRKALFTDTQYF
TGTGCCAGTAGAAAGGCTCTATTCACAGATACGCAGTATTTT
>few|TRBV11-2|TRBJ2-1|TRBD2
CASSLDSLAGGFNEQFF
TGTGCCAGCAGCTTAGATTCACTAGCGGGGGGGTTCAATGAGCAGTTCTTC
>many|TRBV27|TRBJ1-1|TRBD1
CASSSTGIGTEAFF
TGTGCCAGCAGTTCGACAGGGATTGGTACTGAAGCTTTCTTT
>few|TRBV11-2|TRBJ2-2|NA
CASSPLGGLRTGELFF
TGTGCCAGCAGCCCCCTCGGGGGTTTAAGGACCGGGGAGCTGTTTTTT
>NA|TRBV5-4|TRBJ2-3|TRBD2
CASSLSASGVGDTQYF
TGTGCCAGCAGCTTGTCGGCTAGCGGGGTTGGAGATACGCAGTATTTT
>many|TRBV27|TRBJ1-5|NA
CASSPTGQREPQHF
TGTGCCAGCAGTCCGACGGGACAAAGGGAGCCCCAGCATTTT
>many|TRBV10-3|TRBJ1-2|NA
CATQGGDEVAGYTF
TGTGCCACCCAAGGAGGGGACGAGGTCGCTGGCTACACCTTC
>many|TRBV4-3|TRBJ1-1|NA
CASSRVQQGNTEAFF
TGCGCCAGCAGCCGAGTACAACAAGGGAACACTGAAGCTTTCTTT
>many|TRBV20-1|TRBJ1-6|NA
CSATMLRTANSPLHF
TGCAGTGCTACGATGCTACGGACAGCAAATTCACCCCTCCACTTT
>NA|TRBV7-9|TRBJ2-1|NA
CASSPQRGSSYNEQFF
TGTGCCAGCAGCCCTCAACGGGGGAGCTCCTACAATGAGCAGTTCTTC
>many|TRBV20-1|TRBJ2-7|NA
CSARYSTGAAYEQYF
TGCAGTGCTAGATATAGCACAGGAGCGGCCTACGAGCAGTACTTC
>many|TRBV4-2|TRBJ1-1|NA
CASSQDRGVNTEAFF
TGTGCCAGCAGCCAAGATCGGGGGGTGAACACTGAAGCTTTCTTT
>few|TRBV29-1|TRBJ1-4|NA
CSVDFSGQGSEKLFF
TGCAGCGTTGATTTTTCTGGGCAGGGTAGCGAAAAACTGTTTTTT
>NA|TRBV4-2|TRBJ2-6|NA
CASSQEGGAVSGANVLTF
TGTGCCAGCAGCCAAGAGGGGGGGGCCGTATCTGGGGCCAACGTCCTGACTTTC
>many|TRBV20-1|TRBJ2-3|NA
CSARDFNRRTDTQYF
TGCAGTGCTAGAGATTTTAACAGGCGCACAGATACGCAGTATTTT
>NA|TRBV12-3/TRBV12-4|TRBJ2-3|NA
CASSWLTPQGGTQYF
TGTGCCAGCAGTTGGTTGACACCCCAGGGGGGTACGCAGTATTTT
>many|TRBV20-1|TRBJ1-1|NA
CSARGTGVEAFF
TGCAGTGCCAGGGGCACGGGAGTTGAAGCTTTCTTT
>many|TRBV7-2|TRBJ2-3|TRBD2
CASSLGHTLGLAGGVSDTQYF
TGTGCCAGCAGCTTAGGGCATACGTTGGGACTAGCGGGGGGCGTGTCAGATACGCAGTATTTT
>medium-sized|TRBV12-3/TRBV12-4|TRBJ2-5|NA
CASRIDRIQETQYF
TGTGCCAGCAGAATCGACAGGATACAAGAGACCCAGTACTTC